The clone carrying this T cell receptor beta chain occurred many times. Antigen unknown. Authors' processing steps: A classifier for distant metastasis in papillary thyroid cancer was constructed using CDR3 differences observed across clinicopathological groups. TCRdb reprocessed the PCR reads via MiXCR. What appears here as the V and J calls and clone size reflects TCRdb's work, not the paper's. The sample consists of approximately 25,000 clones, about 13% of them appearing once. V shed 6 bases, J shed 7 bases, and the junction held 7 bases outside the gene matches. The CDR3 consists of 14 residues. The record originates from a study of metastatic and nonmetastatic thyroid tumors. Study summary: Repertoires of blood and of tissue (tumor or nodule) from malignant and benign thyroid patients were compared. Broader study findings: Reportedly, malignant thyroid tumors had significantly higher TCR beta diversity than benign nodules, in blood and tumor.

Thyroid surgery was performed in patients who had received no treatment beforehand. This sequence joins TRBV12-3 or TRBV12-4 and TRBJ2-1; 9 bases map to TRBD2. The sequenced sample was blood. The TCR originated in a female donor with papillary thyroid cancer or a benign thyroid nodule (not recorded which). Some clones in this sample may be carry-over from other donors' samples. Here the CDR3 reads CASSLSGRENEQFF. CDR3 coding DNA: TGTGCCAGCAGCCTTAGCGGGAGAGAAAATGAGCAGTTCTTC.